The table lists the clone carrying this T cell receptor (beta chain) with a few counts. PCR was performed a second time for about 6 to 11 cycles using a sample-barcoded 5' primer and a J-beta primer mix. One entry per CDR3 protein results from TCRdb running MiXCR on the 5' RACE reads. This sample has 750,000 to 950,000 distinct CDR3 sequences, with more than 25% found just once. The ends were cut back, 0 bases at V and 1 base at J, with 12 bases in the middle. CDR1 and CDR2 (germline): SQVTM, ANQGSEA. The CDR3 is 16 amino acids. The source of the sample is a study of blood T cells in healthy people across ages. This same sample was also part of a study on T cells of mothers and their children.

The chain carries TRBV29-1 and TRBJ2-2; tentatively, D is TRBD1 (6 bases). The source of this sequence is a boy between 10 and 17 years old in good health. Material: blood. CDR3: CSVEDLTRGNTGELFF. CDR3 nucleotide sequence: TGCAGCGTTGAAGATTTAACCAGGGGGAACACCGGGGAGCTGTTTTTT.